This T cell receptor beta chain came from a study of T cells in Graves' hyperthyroidism and ophthalmopathy. Amplification yielded TCR beta CDR3 regions, with RNA transcripts as the source. TCR CDR3 underwent first-round RT-PCR with the HTBI primer set. TCRdb reprocessed the multiplex PCR reads with MiXCR, giving one entry per CDR3 protein. Here the sample spans 400,000 to 550,000 distinct CDR3 sequences, approximately 25% being singletons. Germline V gene data show CDR1 as MGHDK and CDR2 as SYGVNS. This CDR3 has 16 amino acids. Trimming removed 3 bases from V and 5 bases from J; junction bases left unmatched: 11. This clonotype was detected ten times or more.

The chain uses TRBV25-1 and TRBJ2-3; 7 bases are a match to TRBD1. The TCR sequence derives from a woman in her 30s with Graves' ophthalmopathy. Sequencing was done on a sample of blood. The CDR3 DNA sequence: TGTGCCAGCAGTGAGATGTTGGGGACAGCAGTAGATACGCAGTATTTT. As protein: CASSEMLGTAVDTQYF.